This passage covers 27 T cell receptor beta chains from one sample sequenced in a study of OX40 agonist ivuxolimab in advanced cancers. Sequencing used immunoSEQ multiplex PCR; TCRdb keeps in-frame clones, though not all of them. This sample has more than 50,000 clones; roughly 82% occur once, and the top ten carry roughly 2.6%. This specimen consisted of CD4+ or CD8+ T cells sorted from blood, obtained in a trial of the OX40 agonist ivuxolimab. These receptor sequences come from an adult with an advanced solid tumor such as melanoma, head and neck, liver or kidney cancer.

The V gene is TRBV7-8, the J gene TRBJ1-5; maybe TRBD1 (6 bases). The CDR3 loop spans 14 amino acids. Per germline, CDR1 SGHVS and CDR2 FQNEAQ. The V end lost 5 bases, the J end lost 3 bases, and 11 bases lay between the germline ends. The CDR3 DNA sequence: TGTGCCAGCAGCCCCGGGACACTCAATCAGCCCCAGCATTTT. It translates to CASSPGTLNQPQHF.

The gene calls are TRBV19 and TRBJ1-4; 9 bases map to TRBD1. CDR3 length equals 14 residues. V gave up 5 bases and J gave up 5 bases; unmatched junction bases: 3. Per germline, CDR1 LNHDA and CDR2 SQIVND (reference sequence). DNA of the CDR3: TGTGCCAGTAGTCAACAGGGGGCAAATGAAAAACTGTTTTTT. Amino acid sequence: CASSQQGANEKLFF.

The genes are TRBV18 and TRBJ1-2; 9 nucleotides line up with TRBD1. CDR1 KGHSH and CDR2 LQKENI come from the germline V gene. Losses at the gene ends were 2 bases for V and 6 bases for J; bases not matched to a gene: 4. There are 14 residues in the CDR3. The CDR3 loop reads CASSPDGTGNGYTF. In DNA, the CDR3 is TGTGCCAGCTCACCAGACGGGACAGGGAATGGCTACACCTTC.

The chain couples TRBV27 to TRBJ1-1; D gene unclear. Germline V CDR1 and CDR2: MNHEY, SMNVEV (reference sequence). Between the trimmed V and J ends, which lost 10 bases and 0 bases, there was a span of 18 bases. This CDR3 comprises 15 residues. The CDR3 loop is CATSLEGPVNTEAFF. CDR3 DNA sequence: TGTGCCACATCTCTGGAGGGTCCTGTGAACACTGAAGCTTTCTTT.

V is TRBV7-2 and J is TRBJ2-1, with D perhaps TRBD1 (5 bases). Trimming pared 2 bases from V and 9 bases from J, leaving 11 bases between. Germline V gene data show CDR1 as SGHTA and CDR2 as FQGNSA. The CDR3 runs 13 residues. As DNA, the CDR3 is TGTGCCAGCAGCTTACGCAGGGTCGGTGAGCAGTTCTTC. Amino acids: CASSLRRVGEQFF.

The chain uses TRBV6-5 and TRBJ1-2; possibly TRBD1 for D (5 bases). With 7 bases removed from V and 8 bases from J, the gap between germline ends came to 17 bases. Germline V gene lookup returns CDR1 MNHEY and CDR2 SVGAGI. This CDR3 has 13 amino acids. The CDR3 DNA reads TGTGCCAGCACCCGGGCGGGGGGAGCAGGCTACACCTTC. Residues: CASTRAGGAGYTF.

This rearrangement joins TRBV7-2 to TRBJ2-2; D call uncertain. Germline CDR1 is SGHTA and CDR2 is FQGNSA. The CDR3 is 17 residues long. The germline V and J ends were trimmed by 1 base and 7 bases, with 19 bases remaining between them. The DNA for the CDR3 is TGTGCCAGCAGCTTAGTTTCAGGCCTCGGTGGTGGCGGGGAGCTGTTTTTT. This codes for CASSLVSGLGGGGELFF.

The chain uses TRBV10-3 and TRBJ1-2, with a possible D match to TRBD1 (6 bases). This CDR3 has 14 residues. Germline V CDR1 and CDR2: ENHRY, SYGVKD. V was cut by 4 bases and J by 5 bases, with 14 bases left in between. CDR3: CAISGTEASYGYTF. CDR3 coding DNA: TGTGCCATCAGTGGGACAGAGGCGTCGTATGGCTACACCTTC.

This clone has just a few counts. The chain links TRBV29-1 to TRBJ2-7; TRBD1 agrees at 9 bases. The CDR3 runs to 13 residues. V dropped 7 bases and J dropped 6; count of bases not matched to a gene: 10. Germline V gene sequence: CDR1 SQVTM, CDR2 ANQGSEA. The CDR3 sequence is CSAGGTGWAEQYF. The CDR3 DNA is TGCAGCGCAGGGGGGACAGGGTGGGCCGAGCAGTACTTC.

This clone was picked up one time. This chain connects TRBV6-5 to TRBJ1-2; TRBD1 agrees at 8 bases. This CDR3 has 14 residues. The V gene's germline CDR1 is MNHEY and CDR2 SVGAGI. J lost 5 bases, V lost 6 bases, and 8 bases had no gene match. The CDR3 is CASRRQGLLYGYTF. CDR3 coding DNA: TGTGCCAGCAGAAGACAGGGGTTACTTTATGGCTACACCTTC.

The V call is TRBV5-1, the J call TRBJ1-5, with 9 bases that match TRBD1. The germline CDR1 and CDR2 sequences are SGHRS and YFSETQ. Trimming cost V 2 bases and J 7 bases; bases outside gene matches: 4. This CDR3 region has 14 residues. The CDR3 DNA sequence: TGCGCCAGCAGCTTCTCGACAGGGGGGCAGCCCCAGCATTTT. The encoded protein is CASSFSTGGQPQHF.

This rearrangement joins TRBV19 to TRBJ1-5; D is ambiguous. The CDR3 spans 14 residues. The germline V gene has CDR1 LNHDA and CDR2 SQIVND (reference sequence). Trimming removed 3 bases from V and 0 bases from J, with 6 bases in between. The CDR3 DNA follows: TGTGCCAGTAGTATCGGGTTTAGCAATCAGCCCCAGCATTTT. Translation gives CASSIGFSNQPQHF.

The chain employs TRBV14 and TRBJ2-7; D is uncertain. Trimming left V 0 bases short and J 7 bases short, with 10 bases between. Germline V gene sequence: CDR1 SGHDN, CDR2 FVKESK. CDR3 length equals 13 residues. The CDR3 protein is CASSQESWGEQYF. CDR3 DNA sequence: TGTGCCAGCAGCCAAGAGTCTTGGGGAGAGCAGTACTTC.

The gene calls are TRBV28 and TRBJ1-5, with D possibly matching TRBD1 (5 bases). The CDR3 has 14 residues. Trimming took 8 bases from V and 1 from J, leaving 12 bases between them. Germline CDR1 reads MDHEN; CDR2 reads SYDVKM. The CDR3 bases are TGTGCCAGCGCCTGGGGCGGAAGCAATCAGCCCCAGCATTTT. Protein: CASAWGGSNQPQHF.

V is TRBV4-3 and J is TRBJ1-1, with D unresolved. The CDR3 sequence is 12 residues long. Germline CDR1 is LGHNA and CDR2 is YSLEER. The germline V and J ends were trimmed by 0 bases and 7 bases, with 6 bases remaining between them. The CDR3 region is CASSQDNGEAFF. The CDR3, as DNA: TGCGCCAGCAGCCAAGATAACGGTGAAGCTTTCTTT.

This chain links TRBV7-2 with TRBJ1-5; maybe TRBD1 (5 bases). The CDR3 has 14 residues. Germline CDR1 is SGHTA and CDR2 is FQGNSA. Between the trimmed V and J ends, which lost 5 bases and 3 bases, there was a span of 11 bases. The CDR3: CASSVRAVNQPQHF. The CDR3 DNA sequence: TGTGCCAGCAGCGTCAGGGCAGTCAATCAGCCCCAGCATTTT.

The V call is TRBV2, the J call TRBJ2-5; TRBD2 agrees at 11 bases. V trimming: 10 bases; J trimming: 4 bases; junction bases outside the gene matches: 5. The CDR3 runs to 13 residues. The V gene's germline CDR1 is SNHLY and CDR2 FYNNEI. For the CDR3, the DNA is TGTGCCATTAGCGGGGGGGCCTCAGAGACCCAGTACTTC. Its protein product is CAISGGASETQYF. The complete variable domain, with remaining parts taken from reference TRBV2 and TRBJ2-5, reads EPEVTQTPSHQVTQMGQEVILRCVPISNHLYFYWYRQILGQKVEFLVSFYNNEISEKSEIFDDQFSVERPDGSNFTLKIRSTKLEDSAMYFCAISGGASETQYFGPGTRLLVL.

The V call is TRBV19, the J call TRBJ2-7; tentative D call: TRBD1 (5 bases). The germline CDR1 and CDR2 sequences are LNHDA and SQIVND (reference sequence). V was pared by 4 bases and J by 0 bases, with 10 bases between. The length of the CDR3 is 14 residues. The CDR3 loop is CASSTSTASYEQYF. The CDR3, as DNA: TGTGCCAGTAGTACCTCGACAGCCTCCTACGAGCAGTACTTC.

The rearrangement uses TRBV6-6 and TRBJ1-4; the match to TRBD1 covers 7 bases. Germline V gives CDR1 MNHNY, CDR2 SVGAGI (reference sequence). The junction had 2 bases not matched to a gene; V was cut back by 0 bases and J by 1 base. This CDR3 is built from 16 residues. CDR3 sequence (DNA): TGTGCCAGCAGTTACTCTTCAGGGGGAACTAATGAAAAACTGTTTTTT. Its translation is CASSYSSGGTNEKLFF.

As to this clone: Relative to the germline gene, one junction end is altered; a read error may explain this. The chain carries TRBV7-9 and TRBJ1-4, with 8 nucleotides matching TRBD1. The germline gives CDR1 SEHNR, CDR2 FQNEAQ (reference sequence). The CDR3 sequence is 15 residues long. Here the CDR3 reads CACSRPGTGPEKLFF. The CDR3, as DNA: TGTGCCTGCAGCCGCCCCGGGACAGGACCTGAAAAACTGTTTTTT.

The CDR3 DNA is TGTGCCAGCAGCTTGCTGGAGACCCAGTACTTC. This encodes CASSLLETQYF. This chain joins TRBV5-4 and TRBJ2-5; D ambiguous. CDR1 and CDR2 (germline): SGHNT, YYREEE (reference sequence). V lost 1 base and J lost 5, with 3 bases in between. The CDR3 runs to 11 residues. Drawing the rest from reference TRBV5-4 and TRBJ2-5, the complete variable domain is ETGVTQSPTHLIKTRGQQVTLRCSSQSGHNTVSWYQQALGQGPQFIFQYYREEENGRGNFPPRFSGLQFPNYSSELNVNALELDDSALYLCASSLLETQYFGPGTRLLVL.

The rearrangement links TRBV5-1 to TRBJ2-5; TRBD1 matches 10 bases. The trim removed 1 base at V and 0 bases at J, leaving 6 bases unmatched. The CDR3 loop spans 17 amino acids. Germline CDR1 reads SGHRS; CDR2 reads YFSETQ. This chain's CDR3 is CASSLTADRGYQETQYF. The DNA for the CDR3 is TGCGCCAGCAGCTTGACCGCGGACAGGGGGTACCAAGAGACCCAGTACTTC.

The CDR3 DNA reads as TGTGCCAGCAGTTACTCGGGGGGAAGAGACACAGATACGCAGTATTTT. Translating gives CASSYSGGRDTDTQYF. The V gene is TRBV6-6, the J gene TRBJ2-3; a possible D gene is TRBD2 (6 bases). Germline-derived CDR1 and CDR2 are MNHNY and SVGAGI (reference sequence). The germline V and J ends were trimmed by 0 bases and 2 bases, with 12 bases remaining between them. The length of the CDR3 is 16 residues.

The CDR3 protein is CASSYHSGVSDEQFF. The DNA for the CDR3 is TGTGCCAGCAGCTATCATAGCGGGGTGAGCGATGAGCAGTTCTTC. The chain is built from TRBV7-3 and TRBJ2-1, with 8 positions matching TRBD2. V was clipped by 4 bases and J by 8 bases; unmatched bases: 10. Germline V gene data show CDR1 as SGHTA and CDR2 as FQGTGA. This CDR3 region has 15 residues.

The CDR3 here is CATGIIGNTIYF. CDR3 DNA: TGTGCCACCGGGATAATTGGAAACACCATATATTTT. This chain joins TRBV19 and TRBJ1-3, with D uncertain. Trimming pared 10 bases from V and 3 bases from J, leaving 10 bases between. CDR3 length: 12 amino acids. Germline CDR1 is LNHDA and CDR2 is SQIVND (reference sequence).

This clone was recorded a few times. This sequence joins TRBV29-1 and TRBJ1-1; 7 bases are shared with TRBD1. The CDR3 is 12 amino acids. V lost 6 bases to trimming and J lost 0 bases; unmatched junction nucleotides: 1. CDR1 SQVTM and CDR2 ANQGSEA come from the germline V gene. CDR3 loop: CSVGQMNTEAFF. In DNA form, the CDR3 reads TGCAGCGTGGGACAGATGAACACTGAAGCTTTCTTT.

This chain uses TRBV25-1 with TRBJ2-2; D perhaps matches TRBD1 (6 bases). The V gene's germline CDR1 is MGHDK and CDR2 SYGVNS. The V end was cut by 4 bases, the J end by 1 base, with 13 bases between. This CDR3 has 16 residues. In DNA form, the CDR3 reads TGTGCCAGCAGTGGAGGCCGGGACAAGAACACCGGGGAGCTGTTTTTT. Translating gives CASSGGRDKNTGELFF.